These 17 T cell receptor beta chains share one sample of origin, sequenced in a study of pediatric ulcerative colitis. Some clones are missing from TCRdb's copy, which holds only in-frame ones; the method was immunoSEQ multiplex PCR. The sample has 64,000 or so clones, more than 60% seen once; the top ten hold 5.2%. What was sequenced was blood. These receptors originate from a boy aged 5-17 years with moderate ulcerative colitis.

The chain employs TRBV5-1 and TRBJ2-6; TRBD1 agrees at 9 bases. The length of the CDR3 is 19 residues. Germline V lookup: CDR1 SGHRS, CDR2 YFSETQ. V lost 4 bases to trimming and J lost 0 bases; unmatched junction nucleotides: 11. In DNA form, the CDR3 reads TGCGCCAGCAGCGGAGCAAGGACAGGGGTCCTCTCTGGGGCCAACGTCCTGACTTTC. Translation gives CASSGARTGVLSGANVLTF. Filled out from reference TRBV5-1 and TRBJ2-6, the complete variable domain reads KAGVTQTPRYLIKTRGQQVTLSCSPISGHRSVSWYQQTPGQGLQFLFEYFSETQRNKGNFPGRFSGRQFSNSRSEMNVSTLELGDSALYLCASSGARTGVLSGANVLTFGAGSRLTVL.

V and J are TRBV29-1 and TRBJ2-4; no definite D call. Trimming took 4 bases from V and 0 from J, leaving 4 bases between them. The CDR3 has 12 residues. Germline-derived CDR1 and CDR2 are SQVTM and ANQGSEA. CDR3 residues: CSVGLAKNIQYF. CDR3 in DNA: TGCAGCGTTGGGCTAGCCAAAAACATTCAGTACTTC.

This rearrangement joins TRBV5-1 to TRBJ1-6; the D gene is possibly TRBD1 (6 bases). CDR1 and CDR2 (germline): SGHRS, YFSETQ. Trimming shortened V by 4 bases and J by 4 bases, and 15 bases separated the two germline ends. The CDR3 spans 16 residues. CDR3 bases: TGCGCCAGCAGCCAGGGACAAAGCTCATATAATTCACCCCTCCACTTT. It translates to CASSQGQSSYNSPLHF.

V is TRBV19 and J is TRBJ1-2, with D possibly matching TRBD1 (5 bases). With 2 bases removed from V and 0 bases from J, the gap between germline ends came to 19 bases. Germline V gene sequence: CDR1 LNHDA, CDR2 SQIVND (reference sequence). The CDR3 consists of 18 residues. CDR3 region: CASSIRGVRFGTNYGYTF. The CDR3 nucleotides read TGTGCCAGTAGTATAAGAGGGGTAAGGTTTGGCACTAACTATGGCTACACCTTC.

The rearrangement links TRBV5-1 to TRBJ1-1; D call uncertain. V was trimmed by 0 bases and J by 0 bases, leaving 18 bases between them. CDR1 and CDR2 (germline): SGHRS, YFSETQ. CDR3 length: 18 residues. The CDR3: CASSLAHLDGLMNTEAFF. CDR3 bases: TGCGCCAGCAGCTTGGCCCATTTGGACGGACTTATGAACACTGAAGCTTTCTTT.

V gene TRBV6-7 combines with J gene TRBJ2-1; possibly TRBD1 for D (5 bases). TRBV6-7 is recorded as an ORF, its role being uncertain. Trimming shortened V by 0 bases and J by 10 bases, and 13 bases separated the two germline ends. The length of the CDR3 is 14 residues. CDR3 sequence (DNA): TGTGCCAGCAGTTACTCGAGCTCAGGGAAAGAGCAGTTCTTC. Translated: CASSYSSSGKEQFF.

This chain links TRBV6-4 with TRBJ2-6; the match to TRBD1 covers 7 bases. The germline gives CDR1 MRHNA, CDR2 SNTAGT. The length of the CDR3 is 17 residues. V was clipped by 4 bases and J by 1 base; unmatched bases: 7. DNA for the CDR3: TGTGCCAGCAGTGCAAGACAGGGTAATTCTGGGGCCAACGTCCTGACTTTC. It translates to CASSARQGNSGANVLTF.

This sequence joins TRBV4-1 and TRBJ1-2; D unclear. CDR1 is MGHRA and CDR2 is YSYEKL in the germline V gene. V lost 1 base and J 4 bases, leaving 7 bases between the germline ends. This CDR3 has 13 residues. The CDR3 bases are TGCGCCAGCAGCCAAGCGAATACCTATGGCTACACCTTC. Its protein product is CASSQANTYGYTF.

This sequence joins TRBV28 and TRBJ1-1; no reliable D call. The CDR3 sequence is 14 residues long. Germline-derived CDR1 and CDR2 are MDHEN and SYDVKM. Trimming left V 1 base short and J 6 bases short, with 12 bases between. The CDR3 nucleotides are TGTGCCAGCAGTTTATTAAAGGGAGATCCTGAAGCTTTCTTT. It codes for CASSLLKGDPEAFF.

This clone was detected only a few times. The gene calls are TRBV29-1 and TRBJ1-1; D unresolved. The CDR3 consists of 12 residues. CDR1 SQVTM and CDR2 ANQGSEA come from the germline V gene. V lost 4 bases and J 0 bases, leaving 6 bases between the germline ends. CDR3 nucleotide sequence: TGCAGCGTTGTTGACCTGAACACTGAAGCTTTCTTT. Translation gives CSVVDLNTEAFF.

V is TRBV5-1 and J is TRBJ2-7; 7 bases match TRBD2. V was pared by 5 bases and J by 1 base, with 9 bases of the junction left unmatched. Germline V gene sequence: CDR1 SGHRS, CDR2 YFSETQ. This CDR3 is built from 15 residues. DNA of the CDR3: TGCGCCAGCAGGAAGGTGACTAGCCGATCCTACGAGCAGTACTTC. It translates to CASRKVTSRSYEQYF.

This clone was observed a handful of times. V usage is TRBV6-1 and J usage is TRBJ1-5; no firm D call. The CDR3 has 15 amino acids. The V end lost 5 bases, the J end lost 3 bases, and 14 bases lay between the germline ends. Germline V gene data show CDR1 as MNHNS and CDR2 as SASEGT. The CDR3 sequence: CASSPRLSANQPQHF. CDR3 nucleotides: TGTGCCAGCAGTCCCCGTCTTAGTGCCAATCAGCCCCAGCATTTT.

This rearrangement joins TRBV4-3 to TRBJ2-1; D unclear. The length of the CDR3 is 15 residues. CDR1 and CDR2 (germline): LGHNA, YSLEER. V lost 1 base to trimming and J lost 9 bases, with 16 bases between them. CDR3 sequence reads: CASSQVTRVDAEQFF. The CDR3 DNA follows: TGCGCCAGCAGCCAAGTAACCCGAGTCGACGCTGAGCAGTTCTTC.

V is TRBV19 and J is TRBJ1-4; no clear D gene. CDR3 size: 14 residues. V lost 3 bases to trimming and J lost 8 bases, with 13 bases between them. Per the germline V gene, CDR1 is LNHDA and CDR2 is SQIVND (reference sequence). Here the CDR3 DNA reads TGTGCCAGTAGTATCACCGGGGTCGAAGAAAAACTGTTTTTT. This codes for CASSITGVEEKLFF. The variable domain in full, with the rest retrieved from reference TRBV19 and TRBJ1-4, is DGGITQSPKYLFRKEGQNVTLSCEQNLNHDAMYWYRQDPGQGLRLIYYSQIVNDFQKGDIAEGYSVSREKKESFPLTVTSAQKNPTAFYLCASSITGVEEKLFFGSGTQLSVL.

This clone was recorded only once. The chain joins TRBV28 to TRBJ2-3, with D unresolved. Germline loops: CDR1 MDHEN, CDR2 SYDVKM. V shed 3 bases and J shed 0 bases, with 7 bases lying between them. CDR3 length: 14 amino acids. The CDR3: CASSFATSTDTQYF. The CDR3 region has the DNA TGTGCCAGCAGTTTTGCAACTAGCACAGATACGCAGTATTTT.

This chain joins TRBV30 and TRBJ2-3; possible D gene TRBD2, 5 bases. This CDR3 region has 14 residues. Germline V gene sequence: CDR1 GTSNPN, CDR2 SVGIG (reference sequence). The V gene lost 0 bases and the J gene lost 2 bases, with 9 bases spanning the gap. CDR3 in DNA: TGTGCCTGGAGTGTAGCGGTGTTCACAGATACGCAGTATTTT. The encoded protein is CAWSVAVFTDTQYF.

The count of this clone is one. This sequence joins TRBV2 and TRBJ1-2; no clear D. With 5 bases removed from V and 8 bases from J, the gap between germline ends came to 18 bases. The CDR3 has 14 residues. CDR1 and CDR2 (germline): SNHLY, FYNNEI. Here the CDR3 reads CASSSYLGADGYTF. CDR3 coding DNA: TGTGCCAGCAGTTCCTACCTCGGAGCGGACGGCTACACCTTC.